Listed below are T cell receptor beta chains from one sample, sequenced in a study of early T cells in non-severe SARS-CoV-2 infection. TCRdb re-called the 5' RACE reads through MiXCR, storing one row per CDR3 protein. The repertoire consists of approximately 22,000 distinct CDR3 sequences, with 4.7% occurring once and the leading ten covering 15% to 20%. Material for sequencing was whole blood. These receptors were collected from an adult who was a healthcare worker with PCR-confirmed SARS-CoV-2 infection or an uninfected control (not recorded which). CDR3s include the opening cysteine and the closing phenylalanine or tryptophan. D genes are given only for firm matches. A row's size may be missing; if present it is once, few, many or a size class.

J gene: TRBJ2-3; clone size: few; D gene: .; V gene: TRBV4-2; CDR3 DNA: TGTGCCAGCAGCCAAGAGTTCAGGAGGGAAAACTACGGAGATACGCAGTATTTT; CDR3 protein: CASSQEFRRENYGDTQYF
J gene: TRBJ2-3; clone size: many; D gene: TRBD1; V gene: TRBV6-2/TRBV6-3; CDR3 DNA: TGTGCCAGCAGTTTGGACAGGAGCACAGATACGCAGTATTTT; CDR3 protein: CASSLDRSTDTQYF
J gene: TRBJ2-7; clone size: few; D gene: .; V gene: TRBV7-2; CDR3 DNA: TGTGCCAGCAGCTTTGCAGGGACCAACTACGAGCAGTACTTC; CDR3 protein: CASSFAGTNYEQYF
J gene: TRBJ2-7; clone size: .; D gene: .; V gene: TRBV5-8; CDR3 DNA: TGTGCCAGCAGCCCGGGCCAGGGGGGTCCCTACGAGCAGTACTTC; CDR3 protein: CASSPGQGGPYEQYF
J gene: TRBJ1-3; clone size: .; D gene: .; V gene: TRBV30; CDR3 DNA: TGTGCCTGGATGTTGAGCTCTGGAAACACCATATATTTT; CDR3 protein: CAWMLSSGNTIYF
J gene: TRBJ1-3; clone size: many; D gene: .; V gene: TRBV2; CDR3 DNA: TGTGCCAGCAGCCCGACGGACTCTGGAAACACCATATATTTT; CDR3 protein: CASSPTDSGNTIYF
J gene: TRBJ2-5; clone size: few; D gene: TRBD2; V gene: TRBV7-3; CDR3 DNA: TGTGCCAGCAGCTCCCTAGCGGGGGGATTGGAGACCCAGTACTTC; CDR3 protein: CASSSLAGGLETQYF
J gene: TRBJ1-2; clone size: few; D gene: TRBD1; V gene: TRBV19; CDR3 DNA: TGTGCCAGTATCCCCGGGGGGGACAGTTATGGCTACACCTTC; CDR3 protein: CASIPGGDSYGYTF
J gene: TRBJ1-5; clone size: many; D gene: .; V gene: TRBV5-1; CDR3 DNA: TGCGCCAGCAGCCCGACGGATTGGAATCAGCCCCAGCATTTT; CDR3 protein: CASSPTDWNQPQHF
J gene: TRBJ2-1; clone size: many; D gene: TRBD2; V gene: TRBV13; CDR3 DNA: TGTGCCAGCAGCTCCTCCCTTCTAGCGGGGGGCCGTTACAATGAGCAGTTCTTC; CDR3 protein: CASSSSLLAGGRYNEQFF
J gene: TRBJ1-1; clone size: few; D gene: .; V gene: TRBV13; CDR3 DNA: TGTGCCAGCAGCTTTCCTAATACCAACAGGGTAGGTGAAGCTTTCTTT; CDR3 protein: CASSFPNTNRVGEAFF
J gene: TRBJ2-1; clone size: .; D gene: .; V gene: TRBV20-1; CDR3 DNA: TGCAGTGCTAGAGCCCCTGCGGGGTTGGGAGAAGATGAGCAGTTCTTC; CDR3 protein: CSARAPAGLGEDEQFF
J gene: TRBJ2-1; clone size: many; D gene: TRBD2; V gene: TRBV20-1; CDR3 DNA: TGCAGTGCTAGAGGGTCTAGCGGGGAGTTCTACAATGAGCAGTTCTTC; CDR3 protein: CSARGSSGEFYNEQFF
J gene: TRBJ2-1; clone size: .; D gene: .; V gene: TRBV6-6; CDR3 DNA: TGTGCCAGCAGTCGCCCCCACAATGAGCAGTTCTTC; CDR3 protein: CASSRPHNEQFF
J gene: TRBJ1-6; clone size: few; D gene: .; V gene: TRBV11-2; CDR3 DNA: TGTGCCAGCAGGGTTGCTGGTTCACCCCTCCACTTT; CDR3 protein: CASRVAGSPLHF
J gene: TRBJ1-5; clone size: many; D gene: .; V gene: TRBV20-1; CDR3 DNA: TGCAGTGCTAGAGATACGGCAGGGCTGGGGCCCCAGCATTTT; CDR3 protein: CSARDTAGLGPQHF
J gene: TRBJ2-7; clone size: .; D gene: .; V gene: TRBV9; CDR3 DNA: TGTGCCAGCAGCCCAGGGGTCTCCCTGGCCTACGAGCAGTACTTC; CDR3 protein: CASSPGVSLAYEQYF
J gene: TRBJ1-1; clone size: few; D gene: TRBD1; V gene: TRBV24-1; CDR3 DNA: TGTGCCACCAGTGATCCGGGACAGAGTGCCTATGCTTTCTTT; CDR3 protein: CATSDPGQSAYAFF
J gene: TRBJ2-2; clone size: many; D gene: TRBD2; V gene: TRBV23-1; CDR3 DNA: TGCGCCAGCAGTCAATCTTACGGGGGGGTCGCCGGGGAGCTGTTTTTT; CDR3 protein: CASSQSYGGVAGELFF
J gene: TRBJ1-1; clone size: .; D gene: .; V gene: TRBV20-1; CDR3 DNA: TGCAGTGCTAGACCCTCGAGGGGGGGGGCGAATAGGAACACTGAAGCTTTCTTT; CDR3 protein: CSARPSRGGANRNTEAFF
J gene: TRBJ1-5; clone size: .; D gene: TRBD1; V gene: TRBV2; CDR3 DNA: TGTGCCAGCAAATCCCAGGGGGGAAACAATCAGCCCCAGCATTTT; CDR3 protein: CASKSQGGNNQPQHF
J gene: TRBJ1-6; clone size: many; D gene: .; V gene: TRBV10-1; CDR3 DNA: TGCGCCAGCAGTCATAATTCACCCCTCCACTTT; CDR3 protein: CASSHNSPLHF
J gene: TRBJ2-3; clone size: few; D gene: .; V gene: TRBV19; CDR3 DNA: TGTGCCAGTAGTATTCGAGGGCGAGATACGCAGTATTTT; CDR3 protein: CASSIRGRDTQYF
J gene: TRBJ2-1; clone size: few; D gene: .; V gene: TRBV7-2; CDR3 DNA: TGTGCCAGCAATCACGGGGCCGTTGGAAAAAGCTCCTACAATGAGCAGTTCTTC; CDR3 protein: CASNHGAVGKSSYNEQFF
J gene: TRBJ2-5; clone size: many; D gene: TRBD1; V gene: TRBV5-4; CDR3 DNA: TGTGCCAGCAGCTGGACCAGGGGGTTGTTGGAAGAGACCCAGTACTTC; CDR3 protein: CASSWTRGLLEETQYF
J gene: TRBJ1-1; clone size: .; D gene: .; V gene: TRBV7-9; CDR3 DNA: TGTGCCAGCAGCTACGGGGTTAGTGAAGCTTTCTTT; CDR3 protein: CASSYGVSEAFF
J gene: TRBJ1-1; clone size: many; D gene: .; V gene: TRBV18; CDR3 DNA: TGTGCCAGCTCACCCGACCCCCCGGGGACTGAAGCTTTCTTT; CDR3 protein: CASSPDPPGTEAFF
J gene: TRBJ1-3; clone size: many; D gene: .; V gene: TRBV12-3/TRBV12-4; CDR3 DNA: TGTGCCAGCAGTTACCGACAGGTTCTAACTGGAAACACCATATATTTT; CDR3 protein: CASSYRQVLTGNTIYF
J gene: TRBJ2-3; clone size: many; D gene: .; V gene: TRBV29-1; CDR3 DNA: TGCAGCGTTGAAGACAAGGGACCTTTTATAGATACGCAGTATTTT; CDR3 protein: CSVEDKGPFIDTQYF
J gene: TRBJ2-3; clone size: many; D gene: TRBD2; V gene: TRBV2; CDR3 DNA: TGTGCCAGCAGTTCGGGACTAGCGTGGACAGATACGCAGTATTTT; CDR3 protein: CASSSGLAWTDTQYF
J gene: TRBJ2-1; clone size: .; D gene: TRBD2; V gene: TRBV7-6; CDR3 DNA: TGTGCCAGCAGCACACTAGCGGGGGGCGATGAGCAGTTCTTC; CDR3 protein: CASSTLAGGDEQFF
J gene: TRBJ2-7; clone size: many; D gene: .; V gene: TRBV29-1; CDR3 DNA: TGCAGCGTTGAAGTGTCTAGACTTGAGCAGTACTTC; CDR3 protein: CSVEVSRLEQYF
J gene: TRBJ2-5; clone size: many; D gene: .; V gene: TRBV5-4; CDR3 DNA: TGTGCCAGCAGCAGTTACCAGGGGGGGGAGACCCAGTACTTC; CDR3 protein: CASSSYQGGETQYF
J gene: TRBJ2-2; clone size: .; D gene: .; V gene: TRBV5-1; CDR3 DNA: TGCGCCAGCAGCTTGGTCAGCCCCGGGGAGCTGTTTTTT; CDR3 protein: CASSLVSPGELFF
J gene: TRBJ2-2; clone size: many; D gene: .; V gene: TRBV7-6; CDR3 DNA: TGTGCCAGCAGTACGCCGGAGGGGGCTCCGAGAACCGGGGAGCTGTTTTTT; CDR3 protein: CASSTPEGAPRTGELFF
J gene: TRBJ2-1; clone size: many; D gene: .; V gene: TRBV7-2; CDR3 DNA: TGTGCCAGCAGCTTTTCGTCGAGTAGCTGGGGTATGTACAATGAGCAGTTCTTC; CDR3 protein: CASSFSSSSWGMYNEQFF
J gene: TRBJ1-2; clone size: many; D gene: .; V gene: TRBV11-2; CDR3 DNA: TGTGCCAGCAGCTTATCCAATACAGGAATTCTACCGTATGGCTACACCTTC; CDR3 protein: CASSLSNTGILPYGYTF
J gene: TRBJ2-6; clone size: .; D gene: .; V gene: TRBV11-3; CDR3 DNA: TGTGCCAGCAGCACCGGTGTCTCTGGGGCCAACGTCCTGACTTTC; CDR3 protein: CASSTGVSGANVLTF
J gene: TRBJ2-7; clone size: .; D gene: .; V gene: TRBV6-5; CDR3 DNA: TGTGCCAGCAACGACAGGACCTACTACGAGCAGTACTTC; CDR3 protein: CASNDRTYYEQYF